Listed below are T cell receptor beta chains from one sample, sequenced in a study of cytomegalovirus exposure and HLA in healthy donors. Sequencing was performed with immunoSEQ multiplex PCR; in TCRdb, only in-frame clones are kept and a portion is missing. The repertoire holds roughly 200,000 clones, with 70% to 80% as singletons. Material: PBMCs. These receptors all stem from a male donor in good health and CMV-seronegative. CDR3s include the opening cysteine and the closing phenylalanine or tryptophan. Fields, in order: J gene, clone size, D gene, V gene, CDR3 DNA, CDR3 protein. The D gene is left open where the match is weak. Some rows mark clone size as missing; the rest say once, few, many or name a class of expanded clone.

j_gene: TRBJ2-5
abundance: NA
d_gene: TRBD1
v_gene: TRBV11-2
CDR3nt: TGTGCCAGCAGCCCCGGACAGGGGGCTCAAGAGACCCAGTACTTC
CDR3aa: CASSPGQGAQETQYF

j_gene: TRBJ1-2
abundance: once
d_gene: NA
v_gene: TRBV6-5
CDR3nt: TGTGCCAGCAGTTACGGAGGGACCCACTATGGCTACACCTTC
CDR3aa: CASSYGGTHYGYTF

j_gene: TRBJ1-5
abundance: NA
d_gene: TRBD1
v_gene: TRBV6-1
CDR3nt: TGTGCCAGCTCACAGGGGAATAGCAATCAGCCCCAGCATTTT
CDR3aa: CASSQGNSNQPQHF

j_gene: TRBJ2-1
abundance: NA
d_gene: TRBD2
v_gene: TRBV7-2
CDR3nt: TGTGCCAGCAGCCTGGGACTACGCTCCTACAATGAGCAGTTCTTC
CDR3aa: CASSLGLRSYNEQFF

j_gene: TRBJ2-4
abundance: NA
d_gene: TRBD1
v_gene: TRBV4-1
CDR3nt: TGCGCCAGCAGCCAAGATCCGACCGGACAGGGGACGACCAAAAACATTCAGTACTTC
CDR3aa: CASSQDPTGQGTTKNIQYF

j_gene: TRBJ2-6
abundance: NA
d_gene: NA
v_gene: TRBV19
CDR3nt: TGTGCCAGTAGTCCTCTTCGACAGGGGGGATTTAGCGGGGGGCCGTCTGGGGCCAACGTCCTGACTTTC
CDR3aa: CASSPLRQGGFSGGPSGANVLTF

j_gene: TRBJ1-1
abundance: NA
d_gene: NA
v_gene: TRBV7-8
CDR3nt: TGTGCCAGCAGCTTAGTTGAGTTGAACACTGAAGCTTTCTTT
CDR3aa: CASSLVELNTEAFF

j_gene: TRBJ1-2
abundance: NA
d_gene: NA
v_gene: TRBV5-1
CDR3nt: TGCGCCAGCAGCTTGGGGGGAGGCTATGGCTACACCTTC
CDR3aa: CASSLGGGYGYTF

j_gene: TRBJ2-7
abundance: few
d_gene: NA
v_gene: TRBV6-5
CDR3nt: TGTGCCAGCAGTCCCTTTAGCTCCTACGAGCAGTACTTC
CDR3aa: CASSPFSSYEQYF

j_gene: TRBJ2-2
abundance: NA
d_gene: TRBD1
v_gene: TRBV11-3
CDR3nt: TGTGCCAGCAGCCCGGGACAGGGGAAAGCGAACACCGGGGAGCTGTTTTTT
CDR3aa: CASSPGQGKANTGELFF

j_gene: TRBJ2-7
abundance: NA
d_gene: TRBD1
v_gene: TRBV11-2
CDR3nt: TGTGCCAGCAGCTTAGCTTACAGGGGCCACGAGCAGTACTTC
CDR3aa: CASSLAYRGHEQYF

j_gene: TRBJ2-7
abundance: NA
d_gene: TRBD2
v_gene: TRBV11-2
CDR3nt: TGTGCCAGCAGAGGGACTAGCGGGAGGTGGGAGCAGTACTTC
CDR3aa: CASRGTSGRWEQYF

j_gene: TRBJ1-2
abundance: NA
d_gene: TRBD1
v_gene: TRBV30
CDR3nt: TGTGCCTGGAGTGTACCCGGCCAGGGGGCCTATGGCTACACCTTC
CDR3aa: CAWSVPGQGAYGYTF

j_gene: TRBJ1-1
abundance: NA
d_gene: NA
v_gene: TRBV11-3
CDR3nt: TGTGCCAGCAGCTTAGGGGGCCGAAGCACTGAAGCTTTCTTT
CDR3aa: CASSLGGRSTEAFF

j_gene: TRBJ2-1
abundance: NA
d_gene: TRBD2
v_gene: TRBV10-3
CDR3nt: TGTGCCATCAGTGAGGGACTAGGCCATGAGCAGTTCTTC
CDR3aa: CAISEGLGHEQFF

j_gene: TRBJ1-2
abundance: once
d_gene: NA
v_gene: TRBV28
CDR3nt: TGTGCCAGCAGTTTTGGGGGCGGCAACTATGGCTACACCTTC
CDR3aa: CASSFGGGNYGYTF

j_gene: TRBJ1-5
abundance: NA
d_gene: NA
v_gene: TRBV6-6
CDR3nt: TGTGCCAGCAACGGTTATAGCAATCAGCCCCAGCATTTT
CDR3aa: CASNGYSNQPQHF

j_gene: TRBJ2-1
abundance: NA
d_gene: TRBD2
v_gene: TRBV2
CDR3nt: TGTGCCAGCAGTCGGAGCGGGAGAGATTACAATGAGCAGTTCTTC
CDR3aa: CASSRSGRDYNEQFF

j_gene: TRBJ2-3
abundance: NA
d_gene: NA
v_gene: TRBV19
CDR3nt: TGTGCCAGTAGCCCGCCAGGCGGGGTCGTCGCAGATACGCAGTATTTT
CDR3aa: CASSPPGGVVADTQYF

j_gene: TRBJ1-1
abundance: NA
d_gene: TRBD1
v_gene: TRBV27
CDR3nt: TGTGCCAGCAGTTTGTCCTCAGGGGGGAGGAAGTACACTGAAGCTTTCTTT
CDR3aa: CASSLSSGGRKYTEAFF

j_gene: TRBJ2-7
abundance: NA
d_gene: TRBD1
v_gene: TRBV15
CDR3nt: TGTGCCACCAGCCCGGACAGGGGTTCCTACGAGCAGTACTTC
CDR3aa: CATSPDRGSYEQYF

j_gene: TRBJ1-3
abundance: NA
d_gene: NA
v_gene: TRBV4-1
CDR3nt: TGCGCCAGCAGCCAAGAATCGACAACTTGGTCTGGAAACACCATATATTTT
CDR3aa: CASSQESTTWSGNTIYF

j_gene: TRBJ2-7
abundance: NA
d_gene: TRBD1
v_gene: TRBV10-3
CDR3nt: TGTGCCATCAGTGAGGGGACAGGAGGGTTGGAGCAGTACTTC
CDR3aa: CAISEGTGGLEQYF

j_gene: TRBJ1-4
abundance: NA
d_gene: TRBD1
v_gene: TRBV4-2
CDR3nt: TGTGCCAGCAGCCAACCTCTGACCCCGGGACAGGGGGGTGAAAAACTGTTTTTT
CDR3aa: CASSQPLTPGQGGEKLFF

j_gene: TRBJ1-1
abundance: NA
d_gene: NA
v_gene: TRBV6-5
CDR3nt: TGTGCCAGCAGTCCCCGGGCGGGCGACACTGAAGCTTTCTTT
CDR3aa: CASSPRAGDTEAFF